What follows are 29 T cell receptor beta chains derived from one specimen sequenced in a study of cytomegalovirus exposure and HLA in healthy donors (dated by TCRdb to the late 2010s). The library was obtained by the immunoSEQ multiplex PCR assay. A mixture of 60 forward primers for TCR Vbeta segments and 13 reverse primers for TCR Jbeta segments was used in the multiplex PCR. Sourced from immuneACCESS, this table was stored by TCRdb with only in-frame sequences that have V and J called. A share of the clones is absent; for the studies checked, an unresolved V gene accounts for under half, and the remainder has no known explanation. In this sample the table shows 200,000 or so clones, 75% to 85% of which occur a single time. Approximately 1.5% of the sample is held by the ten biggest clonotypes. Sequenced: PBMCs. The receptors derive from a girl aged 10 to 17 in good health and CMV-seronegative.

The V call is TRBV9, the J call TRBJ2-2, with TRBD1 matching 11 bases. The length of the CDR3 is 15 residues. Germline V gene sequence: CDR1 SGDLS, CDR2 YYNGEE. After removal of 4 bases from V and 7 bases from J, the junction contained 6 bases not matched to a gene. The CDR3 is CASSSGQGAIGELFF. CDR3 DNA: TGTGCCAGCAGCTCAGGACAGGGGGCTATCGGGGAGCTGTTTTTT.

This clone has a single count. This chain links TRBV6-4 with TRBJ2-2; 14 bases agree with TRBD2. Germline V CDR1 and CDR2: MRHNA, SNTAGT. This CDR3 is 18 amino acids long. Losses at the gene ends were 5 bases for V and 4 bases for J; bases not matched to a gene: 9. The CDR3 is CASSPGTSGSIGTGELFF. The CDR3 DNA is TGTGCCAGCAGTCCCGGGACTAGCGGGAGTATCGGCACCGGGGAGCTGTTTTTT.

V gene TRBV18 combines with J gene TRBJ1-2, with 9 positions matching TRBD1. The CDR3 is 16 residues long. The V gene's germline CDR1 is KGHSH and CDR2 LQKENI. Losses at the gene ends were 1 base for V and 1 base for J; bases not matched to a gene: 4. The CDR3 loop is CASSPRDRARNYGYTF. The CDR3 DNA reads as TGTGCCAGCTCACCACGGGACAGGGCCCGTAACTATGGCTACACCTTC.

The genes are TRBV6-1 and TRBJ1-6; D ambiguous. CDR1 and CDR2 from the germline V gene are MNHNS and SASEGT. Trimming shortened V by 7 bases and J by 0 bases, and 10 bases separated the two germline ends. The CDR3 runs 15 residues. The CDR3 loop reads CASINGFSYNSPLHF. The CDR3 DNA reads as TGTGCCAGCATCAACGGTTTCTCCTATAATTCACCCCTCCACTTT.

This clone was recorded only once. The chain recombines TRBV29-1 with TRBJ1-2, with D unresolved. In germline, CDR1 is SQVTM, CDR2 ANQGSEA. CDR3 length equals 12 residues. V lost 3 bases and J lost 6, with 11 bases in between. This chain's CDR3 is CSVESPPNGYTF. The CDR3 DNA follows: TGCAGCGTTGAGTCCCCCCCCAATGGCTACACCTTC.

Comments on this clone: A junction end diverges from the germline sequence, so it may reflect a read error. Distinct nucleotide sequences in the sample also encode this CDR3. The V gene is TRBV7-9, the J gene TRBJ1-1; 7 bases line up with TRBD1. The CDR3 loop spans 14 amino acids. Germline V CDR1 and CDR2: SEHNR, FQNEAQ (reference sequence). In nucleotides, the CDR3 is TGTGCCAGCAGTTTAGGAGGGGGCGGCACTGAAGCTTTCTTT. This sequence encodes CASSLGGGGTEAFF. Full variable domain (outside the CDR3, taken from reference TRBV7-9 and TRBJ1-1): DTGVSQNPRHKITKRGQNVTFRCDPISEHNRLYWYRQTLGQGPEFLTYFQNEAQLEKSRLLSDRFSAERPKGSFSTLEIQRTEQGDSAMYLCASSLGGGGTEAFFGQGTRLTVV.

This chain joins TRBV18 and TRBJ2-2; TRBD1 aligns across 7 bases. The CDR3 has 15 residues. V dropped 2 bases and J dropped 1; count of bases not matched to a gene: 1. Germline values: CDR1 KGHSH, CDR2 LQKENI. The CDR3 is CASSPNRGNTGELFF. CDR3 nucleotide sequence: TGTGCCAGCTCACCAAACAGGGGGAACACCGGGGAGCTGTTTTTT.

The CDR3 sequence: CASSLGPQPDEKLFF. The CDR3 DNA sequence: TGTGCCAGCAGCTTAGGTCCACAGCCCGATGAAAAACTGTTTTTT. V usage is TRBV7-9 and J usage is TRBJ1-4, with no clear D. The CDR3 sequence is 15 residues long. V was clipped by 1 base and J by 6 bases, with 12 bases between them. Germline V gene sequence: CDR1 SEHNR, CDR2 FQNEAQ (reference sequence).

The chain has TRBV19 and TRBJ2-5; 7 bases align to TRBD1. The length of the CDR3 is 14 residues. Germline loops: CDR1 LNHDA, CDR2 SQIVND (reference sequence). Germline trimming cut 6 bases from V and 5 bases from J; bases unmatched to any gene: 9. CDR3 coding DNA: TGTGCCAGTAGCCCAACAGGGGTCAGGGAGACCCAGTACTTC. It is translated as CASSPTGVRETQYF.

This chain connects TRBV27 to TRBJ1-5; D gene unclear. In germline, CDR1 is MNHEY, CDR2 SMNVEV (reference sequence). The CDR3 covers 14 residues. The V and J ends lost 3 bases and 4 bases respectively, with 10 bases between them. CDR3: CASSFRGRNQPQHF. The CDR3, as DNA: TGTGCCAGCAGTTTTCGGGGTCGGAATCAGCCCCAGCATTTT.

The chain carries TRBV5-6 and TRBJ2-2; possible D gene TRBD2, 6 bases. V lost 4 bases to trimming and J lost 7 bases, with 17 bases between them. The CDR3 length is 15 residues. Per the germline V gene, CDR1 is SGHDT and CDR2 is YYEEEE. The CDR3 protein is CASSPWRGLVGELFF. The CDR3 nucleotides read TGTGCCAGCAGCCCTTGGAGGGGCCTGGTCGGGGAGCTGTTTTTT.

The chain uses TRBV5-4 and TRBJ1-3; no firm D call. Trimming pared 4 bases from V and 4 bases from J, leaving 12 bases between. CDR1 SGHNT and CDR2 YYREEE come from the germline V gene (reference sequence). The CDR3 is 14 residues long. The CDR3 DNA follows: TGTGCCAGCAGCCCCCGGGGATTCGGAAACACCATATATTTT. This gives the protein CASSPRGFGNTIYF.

The chain combines TRBV5-8 with TRBJ2-7; a weak D match, TRBD1 (5 bases). The ends were cut back, 4 bases at V and 4 bases at J, with 15 bases in the middle. CDR1 and CDR2 from the germline V gene are SGHTS and YDEGEE. This CDR3 contains 14 residues. The CDR3 sequence is CASSGLTEGYEQYF. In DNA form, the CDR3 reads TGTGCCAGCAGCGGGTTGACAGAAGGGTACGAGCAGTACTTC.

The chain couples TRBV27 to TRBJ2-3, with D hard to call. Germline CDR1 and CDR2: MNHEY and SMNVEV (reference sequence). The CDR3 length is 16 residues. V dropped 2 bases and J dropped 0 bases, with 12 bases sitting between them. This chain's CDR3 is CASSLLSSPSTDTQYF. The CDR3 nucleotides read TGTGCCAGCAGTTTACTTAGTAGCCCAAGCACAGATACGCAGTATTTT.

The chain recombines TRBV7-2 with TRBJ1-2; D call uncertain. The CDR3 extends over 13 amino acids. Germline values: CDR1 SGHTA, CDR2 FQGNSA. V was trimmed by 5 bases and J by 4 bases, leaving 11 bases between them. In nucleotides, the CDR3 is TGTGCCAGCAGCCCCCCCTACGGCTATGGCTACACCTTC. Translated, it gives CASSPPYGYGYTF.

The chain employs TRBV6-6 and TRBJ1-2; D not certain. Germline lookup yields CDR1 MNHNY and CDR2 SVGAGI (reference sequence). Trimming removed 0 bases at V and 5 bases at J, with 13 bases between. CDR3 length equals 15 residues. The CDR3 here is CASSYSPTDFYGYTF. Here the CDR3 DNA reads TGTGCCAGCAGTTACTCGCCCACAGATTTTTATGGCTACACCTTC.

The chain carries TRBV27 and TRBJ2-1; 10 bases line up with TRBD1. Germline V gives CDR1 MNHEY, CDR2 SMNVEV (reference sequence). The CDR3 is 15 amino acids. The ends lost 5 bases at V and 1 base at J; junction bases unmatched: 2. CDR3 sequence: CASSGQGVSYNEQFF. CDR3 nucleotides: TGTGCCAGCAGTGGACAGGGGGTATCCTACAATGAGCAGTTCTTC.

V usage is TRBV19 and J usage is TRBJ2-5, with D tentatively TRBD2 (5 bases). Trimming shortened V by 3 bases and J by 7 bases, and 21 bases separated the two germline ends. The CDR3 consists of 16 residues. The V gene's germline CDR1 is LNHDA and CDR2 SQIVND (reference sequence). The CDR3 sequence: CASSMGSLSTVGTQYF. The CDR3 DNA sequence: TGTGCCAGTAGTATGGGGAGTCTATCAACGGTAGGGACCCAGTACTTC. Looking up the rest from reference TRBV19 and TRBJ2-5 gives the full variable domain: DGGITQSPKYLFRKEGQNVTLSCEQNLNHDAMYWYRQDPGQGLRLIYYSQIVNDFQKGDIAEGYSVSREKKESFPLTVTSAQKNPTAFYLCASSMGSLSTVGTQYFGPGTRLLVL.

The chain links TRBV2 to TRBJ2-5; 11 positions agree with TRBD1. V lost 10 bases and J lost 5; bases outside the gene matches: 9. Per germline, CDR1 SNHLY and CDR2 FYNNEI. This CDR3 has 14 residues. CDR3 sequence (DNA): TGTGCCACAATCCCGGGACAGGGGGTTGAGACCCAGTACTTC. Protein: CATIPGQGVETQYF.

The V and J genes are TRBV19 and TRBJ2-7; D remains unclear. This CDR3 comprises 15 residues. The V end was cut by 1 base, the J end by 0 bases, with 10 bases between. Per the germline V gene, CDR1 is LNHDA and CDR2 is SQIVND (reference sequence). CDR3 amino acids: CASSIVGASSYEQYF. For the CDR3, the DNA is TGTGCCAGTAGTATAGTAGGAGCCTCCTCCTACGAGCAGTACTTC.

This clone appeared a few times. The chain couples TRBV10-3 to TRBJ1-1; tentative D call: TRBD1 (6 bases). Germline V gene data show CDR1 as ENHRY and CDR2 as SYGVKD. The V gene lost 4 bases and the J gene lost 7 bases, with 19 bases spanning the gap. The CDR3 extends over 15 amino acids. The CDR3 spells CAISASGGPDSEAFF. CDR3 in DNA: TGTGCCATCAGTGCCAGCGGGGGGCCGGACAGTGAAGCTTTCTTT.

The chain has TRBV27 and TRBJ2-7, with no clear D. Germline V gene data show CDR1 as MNHEY and CDR2 as SMNVEV (reference sequence). The CDR3 consists of 13 residues. V was cut by 3 bases and J by 7 bases, with 13 bases left in between. The CDR3 sequence: CASSFGGPLEQYF. CDR3 DNA: TGTGCCAGCAGTTTCGGTGGGCCTCTGGAGCAGTACTTC.

The V call is TRBV12-5, the J call TRBJ1-5, with a weak D call TRBD1 (5 bases). This CDR3 contains 14 residues. Trimming removed 5 bases at V and 3 bases at J, with 11 bases between. The germline V gene has CDR1 LGHNT and CDR2 FRNRAP. Here the CDR3 DNA reads TGTGCTAGTGGTCGAAGACAGTTCAATCAGCCCCAGCATTTT. Residues: CASGRRQFNQPQHF.

The chain's CDR3 is CASSRGPSGRGEQYF. In DNA, the CDR3 is TGTGCCAGCAGTCGCGGTCCTAGCGGGAGAGGAGAGCAGTACTTC. J is TRBJ2-7 and V is TRBV6-5, with TRBD2 matching over 10 bases. Germline V gene sequence: CDR1 MNHEY, CDR2 SVGAGI. The junction had 11 bases not matched to a gene; V was cut back by 5 bases and J by 7 bases. The CDR3 consists of 15 residues.

The chain couples TRBV14 to TRBJ1-6; D remains unclear. The V end lost 0 bases, the J end lost 6 bases, and 6 bases lay between the germline ends. This CDR3 comprises 14 residues. Germline V gives CDR1 SGHDN, CDR2 FVKESK. The CDR3 region is CASSQDLSNSPLHF. CDR3 nucleotides: TGTGCCAGCAGCCAAGATCTCTCTAATTCACCCCTCCACTTT.

The rearrangement uses TRBV11-1 and TRBJ2-7; D may be TRBD1 (8 bases). Germline V gives CDR1 SGHAT, CDR2 FQDESV (reference sequence). This CDR3 contains 15 residues. V was clipped by 4 bases and J by 6 bases, with 19 bases between them. CDR3 region: CASSSRDRGGGEQYF. The CDR3 bases are TGTGCCAGCAGCTCCAGAGACAGGGGAGGGGGCGAGCAGTACTTC.

J is TRBJ1-2 and V is TRBV5-6; perhaps TRBD1 as D (6 bases). CDR1 and CDR2 (germline): SGHDT, YYEEEE. The V and J ends lost 3 bases and 4 bases respectively, with 19 bases between them. The CDR3 runs to 16 residues. CDR3 sequence reads: CASSSIDRLDFYGYTF. The CDR3 DNA is TGTGCCAGCAGCTCAATTGACAGGCTCGATTTCTATGGCTACACCTTC.

The V and J genes are TRBV7-2 and TRBJ1-1; D gene uncertain. V lost 1 base and J 5 bases, leaving 5 bases between the germline ends. The CDR3 runs 12 residues. Germline lookup yields CDR1 SGHTA and CDR2 FQGNSA. CDR3 in DNA: TGTGCCAGCAGCTTAGACTTTACTGAAGCTTTCTTT. This codes for CASSLDFTEAFF.

CDR3 protein: CASSHLFPGLAGAVRYNEQFF. The CDR3 nucleotides are TGTGCCAGCAGCCACCTATTTCCAGGACTAGCGGGAGCGGTTAGGTACAATGAGCAGTTCTTC. The rearrangement joins TRBV14 to TRBJ2-1; 13 bases are a match to TRBD2. The V and J ends lost 3 bases and 4 bases, in that order; junction bases with no gene match: 18. The germline gives CDR1 SGHDN, CDR2 FVKESK. CDR3 length: 21 residues.